What follows are 15 T cell receptor beta chains derived from one specimen sequenced in a study of cytomegalovirus exposure and HLA in healthy donors. The PCR employed 60 Vbeta primers together with 13 Jbeta primers. Method: immunoSEQ multiplex PCR; TCRdb's copy keeps in-frame clones and lacks some. The data show about 190,000 clones, with about four fifths seen just once and 1.7% held by the top ten. The sequenced sample was PBMCs. The receptor source for this set is a woman younger than 35 in good health and CMV-seronegative.

Concerning this clone: One junction end disagrees with the germline gene, perhaps due to a read error. The CDR3 nucleotides are TGTGCCAGCAGCCTAGAACCACCGACGGGATCATGGACGAGAAACACCATATATTTT. It translates to CASSLEPPTGSWTRNTIYF. The chain uses TRBV11-2 and TRBJ1-3; D is ambiguous. The CDR3 length is 19 residues. The germline V gene has CDR1 SGHAT and CDR2 FQNNGV.

The J gene is TRBJ2-5, the V gene TRBV27; TRBD1 agrees at 7 bases. Germline-derived CDR1 and CDR2 are MNHEY and SMNVEV (reference sequence). Trimming removed 0 bases from V and 1 base from J; junction bases left unmatched: 2. The CDR3 is 15 residues long. The CDR3 DNA follows: TGTGCCAGCAGTTTATCGGACAGGAGCCAAGAGACCCAGTACTTC. Amino acids: CASSLSDRSQETQYF.

The V and J genes are TRBV12-5 and TRBJ2-2, with TRBD1 matching over 8 bases. Germline V lookup: CDR1 LGHNT, CDR2 FRNRAP. V gave up 2 bases and J gave up 7 bases; unmatched junction bases: 6. The CDR3 has 15 residues. The CDR3, as DNA: TGTGCTAGTGGTTTGTCGGCAGGGGGCTTCGGGGAGCTGTTTTTT. Its protein product is CASGLSAGGFGELFF.

This chain uses TRBV10-2 with TRBJ2-1, with 11 bases identical to TRBD2. Looked up from germline, CDR1 is WSHSY and CDR2 is SAAADI. Unmatched junction bases numbered 1, after V lost 0 bases and J lost 9 bases. The CDR3 has 14 residues. CDR3 DNA: TGCGCCAGCAGTGAGTCGACTAGCGGGGCTGAGCAGTTCTTC. Its translation is CASSESTSGAEQFF.

This sequence joins TRBV7-2 and TRBJ1-2; maybe TRBD1 (5 bases). The CDR3 is made up of 14 amino acids. Germline-derived CDR1 and CDR2 are SGHTA and FQGNSA. V lost 1 base and J 4 bases, leaving 10 bases between the germline ends. The CDR3 nucleotides are TGTGCCAGCAGCTTAGGCGGGGCACTCTATGGCTACACCTTC. Translated: CASSLGGALYGYTF.

In nucleotides, the CDR3 is TGTGCCAGCAGTGAAGCGGGCGGGGGGCGCACCGGGGAGCTGTTTTTT. This encodes CASSEAGGGRTGELFF. The V call is TRBV2, the J call TRBJ2-2, with 8 bases fitting TRBD2. This CDR3 is 16 amino acids long. Germline CDR1 SNHLY, CDR2 FYNNEI. V was pared by 0 bases and J by 4 bases, with 4 bases of the junction left unmatched.

The chain recombines TRBV2 with TRBJ2-3; weak D call: TRBD2 (5 bases). Germline V gene data show CDR1 as SNHLY and CDR2 as FYNNEI. The CDR3 has 14 amino acids. Trimming took off 1 base at V and 9 bases at J, with 14 bases between the two ends. CDR3 nucleotides: TGTGCCAGCAGTGAAGAGCTCCTAGCAGGCACGCAGTATTTT. This gives the protein CASSEELLAGTQYF. The variable domain in full, completed from reference TRBV2 and TRBJ2-3, reads EPEVTQTPSHQVTQMGQEVILRCVPISNHLYFYWYRQILGQKVEFLVSFYNNEISEKSEIFDDQFSVERPDGSNFTLKIRSTKLEDSAMYFCASSEELLAGTQYFGPGTRLTVL.

This clone was counted a single time. The chain is built from TRBV7-2 and TRBJ2-5, with 8 bases that match TRBD2. With V trimmed by 4 bases and J by 11 bases, 9 bases remained unmatched. CDR1 is SGHTA and CDR2 is FQGNSA in the germline V gene. There are 13 residues in the CDR3. This chain's CDR3 is CASSSAAGVEQYF. CDR3 DNA: TGTGCCAGCAGCTCCGCAGCGGGAGTTGAGCAGTACTTC.

The gene calls are TRBV6-5 and TRBJ1-2; 9 nucleotides agree with TRBD1. Germline CDR1 MNHEY, CDR2 SVGAGI. The CDR3 runs 15 residues. With 6 bases clipped from V and 5 bases from J, the junction kept 10 bases outside the gene matches. CDR3 in DNA: TGTGCCAGCAGCCGCACACAGGGGGCGAGGTATGGCTACACCTTC. Translating it yields CASSRTQGARYGYTF.

On this clone: One junction end disagrees with the germline gene, perhaps due to a read error. This chain uses TRBV15 with TRBJ1-2, with 8 bases identical to TRBD1. From germline, CDR1 is LNHNV and CDR2 YYDKDF (reference sequence). The CDR3 covers 12 residues. CDR3 loop: CATSFDRGSLNF. CDR3 in DNA: TGTGCCACCAGCTTTGACAGGGGTTCCCTCAACTTC. Combining the CDR3 with reference TRBV15 and TRBJ1-2 gives the whole variable domain DAMVIQNPRYQVTQFGKPVTLSCSQTLNHNVMYWYQQKSSQAPKLLFHYYDKDFNNEADTPDNFQSRRPNTSFCFLDIRSPGLGDTAMYLCATSFDRGSLNFGSGTRLTVV.

This clone has only a few counts. The V call is TRBV4-2, the J call TRBJ1-1; D is unresolved. Per germline, CDR1 LGHNA and CDR2 YNFKEQ. This CDR3 has 12 amino acids. V was pared by 8 bases and J by 7 bases, with 14 bases between. The CDR3 reads CASGGSMDEAFF. CDR3 coding DNA: TGTGCCAGCGGAGGTAGTATGGATGAAGCTTTCTTT.

The chain recombines TRBV19 with TRBJ1-5, with unresolved D. The CDR3 consists of 12 residues. Between the trimmed V and J ends, which lost 11 bases and 4 bases, there was a span of 12 bases. The germline V gene encodes CDR1 LNHDA and CDR2 SQIVND (reference sequence). This chain's CDR3 is CACNRGNQPQHF. In DNA, the CDR3 is TGTGCCTGTAATCGAGGGAATCAGCCCCAGCATTTT.

The J gene is TRBJ2-7, the V gene TRBV7-2; TRBD1 agrees at 12 bases. Germline lookup yields CDR1 SGHTA and CDR2 FQGNSA. V lost 5 bases and J lost 5; bases outside the gene matches: 10. The CDR3 is 16 residues long. CDR3 region: CASSTAGTGGFDEQYV. CDR3 in DNA: TGTGCCAGCAGCACCGCCGGGACAGGGGGCTTCGACGAGCAGTACGTC.

V gene TRBV5-1 combines with J gene TRBJ2-1; 11 bases are a match to TRBD2. The CDR3 has 16 residues. Germline V gene lookup returns CDR1 SGHRS and CDR2 YFSETQ. The junction had 6 bases not matched to a gene; V was cut back by 2 bases and J by 5 bases. The CDR3 DNA is TGCGCCAGCAGCTTAATAGCGGGAGGGCCGGACAATGAGCAGTTCTTC. Protein product: CASSLIAGGPDNEQFF.

The rearrangement joins TRBV5-4 to TRBJ1-1; no definite D call. In germline, CDR1 is SGHNT, CDR2 YYREEE (reference sequence). Trimming took off 4 bases at V and 6 bases at J, with 13 bases between the two ends. The CDR3 consists of 13 residues. The CDR3 sequence is CASSPRVPPEAFF. In nucleotides, the CDR3 is TGTGCCAGCAGCCCGAGGGTCCCCCCTGAAGCTTTCTTT.